The 9 T cell receptor beta chains reported below all come from one sample, sequenced in a study of Ad26.COV2.S vaccination and SARS-CoV-2 variants. Noted treatment: about 20 received Ad26.COV2.S at low or high dose, single or two shots; about five received placebo; per-sample allocation not given. Collection of samples fell on day 63 after the first vaccine or placebo injection. Sequencing was performed with immunoSEQ multiplex PCR; in TCRdb, only in-frame clones are kept and a portion is missing. The table lists about 350,000 clones, around 90% of them singletons. Sequencing used peripheral blood, obtained in a trial of Ad26.COV2.S vaccine versus placebo. The receptor set was obtained from a person between 18 and 60 years old who received the Ad26.COV2.S COVID-19 vaccine or a placebo.

V is TRBV4-1 and J is TRBJ2-1, with 9 nucleotides matching TRBD2. Losses at the gene ends were 4 bases for V and 5 bases for J; bases not matched to a gene: 0. CDR1 MGHRA and CDR2 YSYEKL come from the germline V gene. The CDR3 contains 13 residues. The CDR3 loop is CASSLAGDNEQFF. The CDR3 DNA follows: TGCGCCAGCAGCCTAGCGGGGGACAATGAGCAGTTCTTC.

This chain connects TRBV28 to TRBJ1-5; no firm D call. This CDR3 comprises 15 residues. V shed 4 bases and J shed 0 bases, with 10 bases lying between them. Looked up from germline, CDR1 is MDHEN and CDR2 is SYDVKM. Here the CDR3 DNA reads TGTGCCAGCAGTTCCCTAAGGAGTAGCAATCAGCCCCAGCATTTT. Protein product: CASSSLRSSNQPQHF.

The genes are TRBV4-3 and TRBJ2-7, with D perhaps TRBD1 (6 bases). V shed 5 bases and J shed 5 bases, with 25 bases lying between them. There are 17 residues in the CDR3. Looked up from germline, CDR1 is LGHNA and CDR2 is YSLEER. The CDR3 DNA sequence: TGCGCCAGCAGCTTAAAGATAACTATCAGGACAGCGCACGAGCAGTACTTC. Translating it yields CASSLKITIRTAHEQYF.

The chain is built from TRBV4-1 and TRBJ2-2, with D perhaps matching TRBD1 (5 bases). The CDR3 is 13 residues long. The germline V gene has CDR1 MGHRA and CDR2 YSYEKL. Trimming pared 4 bases from V and 7 bases from J, leaving 10 bases between. The CDR3 here is CASSRQGFGELFF. CDR3 sequence (DNA): TGCGCCAGCAGCCGCCAGGGTTTCGGGGAGCTGTTTTTT.

The chain uses TRBV5-4 and TRBJ2-3; 9 bases align to TRBD1. The CDR3 length is 15 residues. The ends lost 4 bases at V and 6 bases at J; junction bases unmatched: 9. Germline values: CDR1 SGHNT, CDR2 YYREEE (reference sequence). Written as DNA, the CDR3 is TGTGCCAGCAGCCCGGGGGACAGGGTAGCGGATACGCAGTATTTT. As protein: CASSPGDRVADTQYF.

The gene calls are TRBV4-3 and TRBJ1-6; D gene unclear. The CDR3 spans 16 residues. Germline V lookup: CDR1 LGHNA, CDR2 YSLEER. The V and J ends lost 1 base and 9 bases respectively, with 16 bases between them. The CDR3 region is CASSQAINGRGSPLHF. The CDR3 nucleotides read TGCGCCAGCAGCCAAGCCATTAACGGGCGGGGTTCACCCCTCCACTTT.

The chain joins TRBV24-1 to TRBJ2-3; tentative D call: TRBD2 (5 bases). There are 13 residues in the CDR3. Germline CDR1 is KGHDR and CDR2 is SFDVKD. Trimming took off 0 bases at V and 9 bases at J, with 9 bases between the two ends. CDR3 sequence reads: CATSDLGERTQYF. Here the CDR3 DNA reads TGTGCCACCAGTGATTTGGGGGAGCGAACGCAGTATTTT.

The rearrangement joins TRBV9 to TRBJ1-5; D remains ambiguous. Germline CDR1 and CDR2: SGDLS and YYNGEE. The CDR3 runs to 15 residues. The germline V and J ends were trimmed by 0 bases and 0 bases, with 7 bases remaining between them. The CDR3: CASSVGQLSNQPQHF. Here the CDR3 DNA reads TGTGCCAGCAGCGTAGGTCAGCTTAGCAATCAGCCCCAGCATTTT.

The rearrangement joins TRBV7-2 to TRBJ2-5; D possibly corresponds to TRBD1 (6 bases). The CDR3 has 14 residues. The germline V gene encodes CDR1 SGHTA and CDR2 FQGNSA. V lost 5 bases and J 1 base, leaving 11 bases between the germline ends. CDR3 nucleotide sequence: TGTGCCAGCAGCCCCCGGACAGCCCAAGAGACCCAGTACTTC. Translation gives CASSPRTAQETQYF.